The 18 T cell receptor beta chains presented below share a single source sample, sequenced in a study of regulatory T cells in long-lasting Graves disease. According to the study, TCR beta libraries were built with iRepertoire HTBI primers and CDR3-region Arm-PCR. TCRdb analysed the multiplex PCR reads with MiXCR anew, one entry per CDR3 protein. This table holds about 330,000 distinct CDR3 sequences, roughly 15% found once. Sample time point: newly diagnosed GD, antithyroid drugs for less than 3 months. The TCR library was made from RNA extracted from PBMCs. These records were also assigned to another study, of T cells in Graves' hyperthyroidism and ophthalmopathy.

The starting material was peripheral blood mononuclear cells (PBMCs), obtained at new diagnosis, from a patient treated with antithyroid drugs. The receptors shown here come from a woman aged 18-30 years with Graves disease.

For this clonotype: A far bigger clonotype differs at one base, so this is likely a read error. The CDR3, as DNA: TGCAGTGCTCCCGGGACAGGGGCCCGCACGGGGTACAATGAGCAGTACTTC. It yields the protein CSAPGTGARTGYNEQYF. The chain combines TRBV20-1 with TRBJ2-7; TRBD1 matches at 10 bases. The V gene's germline CDR1 is DFQATT and CDR2 SNEGSKA (reference sequence). This CDR3 region has 17 residues. With V trimmed by 5 bases and J by 7 bases, 20 bases remained unmatched.

There are many counts of this clonotype. The chain carries TRBV3-1 and TRBJ2-3, with unresolved D. V gave up 1 base and J gave up 0 bases, with 5 bases separating them. Germline-derived CDR1 and CDR2 are LGHDT and YNNKEL (reference sequence). The CDR3 totals 14 residues. CDR3 region: CASSQGTSTDTQYF. The CDR3 DNA reads as TGTGCCAGCAGCCAAGGCACCAGCACAGATACGCAGTATTTT.

The chain couples TRBV9 to TRBJ1-1; D uncertain. The CDR3 has 14 residues. CDR1 and CDR2 (germline): SGDLS, YYNGEE. V was shortened by 0 bases and J by 1 base, with 7 bases between the two germline ends. The DNA of the CDR3 is TGTGCCAGCAGCGTAGTTCTTGAGAACACTGAAGCTTTCTTT. Amino acids: CASSVVLENTEAFF.

Many counts were recorded for this clonotype. This sequence joins TRBV5-1 and TRBJ1-1; 8 nucleotides match TRBD1. Germline V gene sequence: CDR1 SGHRS, CDR2 YFSETQ. The CDR3 is 14 residues long. Trimming removed 0 bases from V and 4 bases from J; junction bases left unmatched: 2. The CDR3 DNA is TGCGCCAGCAGCTTGGGGGACAGGATCACTGAAGCTTTCTTT. Protein: CASSLGDRITEAFF.

This clonotype has just a few counts. Given a much more abundant clone one base away, this may be a read error. V and J are TRBV6-5 and TRBJ2-1, with a tentative D call TRBD2 (6 bases). The V end lost 2 bases, the J end lost 2 bases, and 16 bases lay between the germline ends. The V gene's germline CDR1 is MNHEY and CDR2 SVGAGI. The CDR3 has 17 amino acids. The CDR3 DNA reads TGTGCCAGCAGTTACCCGAGGTTAGCGGCGACCTACAATGAGCAGTTCTTC. Translating gives CASSYPRLAATYNEQFF.

This clonotype was counted at least ten times. This chain uses TRBV20-1 with TRBJ2-1; D call uncertain. CDR3 length: 13 amino acids. V was cut by 3 bases and J by 2 bases, with 8 bases left in between. Germline CDR1 and CDR2: DFQATT and SNEGSKA (reference sequence). The CDR3, as DNA: TGCAGTGCTAGGCGGTACGCCTACAATGAGCAGTTCTTC. Its translation is CSARRYAYNEQFF.

This clonotype turned up a few times. This chain links TRBV15 with TRBJ1-1; 8 positions agree with TRBD1. V was clipped by 5 bases and J by 4 bases; unmatched bases: 6. The CDR3 covers 14 residues. Germline V gives CDR1 LNHNV, CDR2 YYDKDF (reference sequence). The CDR3 sequence is CATSADRVGTEAFF. DNA for the CDR3: TGTGCCACCAGCGCGGACAGGGTCGGCACTGAAGCTTTCTTT.

This clonotype was recorded at least ten times. The genes are TRBV11-2 and TRBJ1-1; 9 nucleotides align to TRBD1. The CDR3 contains 16 residues. CDR1 SGHAT and CDR2 FQNNGV come from the germline V gene. With V trimmed by 3 bases and J by 4 bases, 9 bases remained unmatched. The CDR3 spells CASSFLGQGRGTEAFF. DNA for the CDR3: TGTGCCAGCAGCTTCCTTGGACAGGGGAGGGGCACTGAAGCTTTCTTT.

This chain uses TRBV7-9 with TRBJ1-5, with D maybe TRBD1 (6 bases). Per the germline V gene, CDR1 is SEHNR and CDR2 is FQNEAQ (reference sequence). The germline V and J ends were trimmed by 5 bases and 1 base, with 15 bases remaining between them. This CDR3 has 16 residues. This CDR3 is CASSGTGSISNQPQHF. CDR3 bases: TGTGCCAGCAGCGGTACAGGGAGCATAAGCAATCAGCCCCAGCATTTT. The full variable domain, its missing parts supplied by reference TRBV7-9 and TRBJ1-5, is DTGVSQNPRHKITKRGQNVTFRCDPISEHNRLYWYRQTLGQGPEFLTYFQNEAQLEKSRLLSDRFSAERPKGSFSTLEIQRTEQGDSAMYLCASSGTGSISNQPQHFGDGTRLSIL.

There are many counts of this clonotype. The chain couples TRBV5-1 to TRBJ2-3; no clear D. Germline V gene lookup returns CDR1 SGHRS and CDR2 YFSETQ. With 0 bases removed from V and 0 bases from J, the gap between germline ends came to 8 bases. The CDR3 contains 15 residues. This chain's CDR3 is CASSLASASTDTQYF. The CDR3, as DNA: TGCGCCAGCAGCTTGGCGTCAGCTAGCACAGATACGCAGTATTTT.

This clonotype was seen ten or more times. This chain connects TRBV28 to TRBJ1-2; 10 bases are a match to TRBD1. The V segment lost 7 bases and the J segment 8 bases; nucleotides outside the gene matches: 10. This CDR3 is 14 amino acids long. Germline lookup yields CDR1 MDHEN and CDR2 SYDVKM. CDR3 bases: TGTGCCAGCACCCTGACAGGGGGCTCTAAGGGCTACACCTTC. Residues: CASTLTGGSKGYTF.

Many counts were recorded for this clonotype. The rearrangement joins TRBV7-9 to TRBJ2-1; TRBD2 matches 9 bases. The CDR3 has 13 residues. Germline CDR1 is SEHNR and CDR2 is FQNEAQ (reference sequence). The J segment lost 10 bases and the V segment lost 5 bases, leaving 6 bases of the junction unmatched. The CDR3, as DNA: TGTGCCAGCAGCCAGAATGGACTAGCGGAGCAGTTCTTC. Protein: CASSQNGLAEQFF.

This clonotype was observed a few times. The V and J genes are TRBV6-1 and TRBJ2-1; 11 bases match TRBD2. The V gene's germline CDR1 is MNHNS and CDR2 SASEGT. Trimming took 6 bases from V and 2 from J; bases not matched to a gene: 6. There are 16 residues in the CDR3. CDR3 protein: CASRYLAGGTYNEQFF. The CDR3 bases are TGTGCCAGCAGATATCTAGCGGGAGGTACCTACAATGAGCAGTTCTTC.

This clonotype was recorded at least ten times. The CDR3 region has the DNA TGTGCCAGCAGCTCCGGACAGGGCCGGGAGCTGTTTTTT. This sequence encodes CASSSGQGRELFF. J is TRBJ2-2 and V is TRBV12-3 or TRBV12-4; 8 positions match TRBD1. The length of the CDR3 is 13 residues. Trimming took 6 bases from V and 9 from J; bases not matched to a gene: 6.

The chain links TRBV20-1 to TRBJ2-1; 12 bases match TRBD2. The V gene's germline CDR1 is DFQATT and CDR2 SNEGSKA (reference sequence). Losses at the gene ends were 2 bases for V and 8 bases for J; bases not matched to a gene: 16. CDR3 length equals 18 residues. The CDR3 DNA is TGCAGTGCTAGATGGATGATCGCGACTAGCGGGAGTTTGGATGAGCAGTTCTTC. This translates into CSARWMIATSGSLDEQFF.

This clonotype has only a few counts. The rearrangement uses TRBV9 and TRBJ1-3, with 7 bases identical to TRBD1. The length of the CDR3 is 14 residues. Germline V CDR1 and CDR2: SGDLS, YYNGEE. V lost 2 bases, J lost 8 bases, and 7 bases stayed unmatched. The CDR3 nucleotides read TGTGCCAGCAGCGTGATAACAGGGGCCGACACCATATATTTT. Its protein is CASSVITGADTIYF.

This clonotype was seen only a few times. V usage is TRBV6-1 and J usage is TRBJ1-5; unclear D gene. This CDR3 has 16 amino acids. Per the germline V gene, CDR1 is MNHNS and CDR2 is SASEGT. The V and J ends lost 2 bases and 3 bases respectively, with 14 bases between them. CDR3 nucleotides: TGTGCCAGCAGTGAAAGCTTCGCCTTATACAATCAGCCCCAGCATTTT. Its translation: CASSESFALYNQPQHF.

This clonotype was recorded at least ten times. This chain links TRBV7-2 with TRBJ2-1; no clear D gene. Germline V lookup: CDR1 SGHTA, CDR2 FQGNSA. V lost 4 bases and J lost 14, with 18 bases in between. The CDR3 has 13 amino acids. The CDR3 protein is CASSSTRLERKFF. In DNA, the CDR3 is TGTGCCAGCAGCTCGACGCGGCTAGAGAGAAAGTTCTTC.